This TCR beta chain appears in the sequencing data of a study of blood T cell repertoires in COVID-19. TCRdb's table, derived via immunoSEQ multiplex PCR, lists solely in-frame clones and lacks some. Here the sample spans 120,000 to 150,000 clones, 85% to 90% being singletons. This TCR was sampled from a man aged 80 or over with acute or convalescent COVID-19. Sequenced sample: peripheral blood.

This chain's CDR3 is CASSPGTSRVTGELFF. The CDR3 coding sequence is TGCGCCAGCAGTCCTGGGACTAGTAGAGTCACCGGGGAGCTGTTTTTT. The chain joins TRBV5-1 to TRBJ2-2; 8 bases align to TRBD2. The germline V gene has CDR1 SGHRS and CDR2 YFSETQ. This CDR3 contains 16 residues. The V and J ends lost 5 bases and 4 bases, in that order; junction bases with no gene match: 10.